The 21 T cell receptor beta chains below come from one sample, sequenced in a study of identical twins. Via MiXCR, TCRdb re-called the 5' RACE reads, giving one row per CDR3 protein. The sample records roughly 1,500,000 distinct CDR3 sequences, about 32% being singletons. Specimen: cord blood. These receptors came from a newborn girl in good health.

The gene calls are TRBV29-1 and TRBJ1-4; no firm D call. The V end lost 4 bases, the J end lost 8 bases, and 14 bases lay between the germline ends. There are 13 residues in the CDR3. Germline assignment: CDR1 SQVTM and CDR2 ANQGSEA. The CDR3 nucleotides read TGCAGCGTTGGAGGAGGTCTCGAAGAAAAACTGTTTTTT. Protein: CSVGGGLEEKLFF.

This clonotype turned up a few times. The chain joins TRBV2 to TRBJ2-1; D possibly matches TRBD1 or TRBD2 (5 bases each). The J call may be faulty, since TRBJ2-7 better matches the DNA end. CDR3 size: 13 residues. The V gene's germline CDR1 is SNHLY and CDR2 FYNNEI. This CDR3 is CASSPGRVGEQYF. CDR3 coding DNA: TGTGCCAGCAGTCCAGGGCGGGTTGGAGAGCAGTACTTC.

This clonotype was detected only a few times. In DNA, the CDR3 is TGCAGTGCTTTCTACAATGAGCAGTTCTTC. Translation: CSAFYNEQFF. V usage is TRBV20-1 and J usage is TRBJ2-1; D gene uncertain. The V gene lost 5 bases and the J gene lost 3 bases, with 2 bases spanning the gap. The CDR3 length is 10 residues. Germline V gives CDR1 DFQATT, CDR2 SNEGSKA (reference sequence).

The chain is built from TRBV27 and TRBJ2-1; possible D gene TRBD1, 5 bases. This CDR3 region has 12 residues. Germline CDR1 and CDR2: MNHEY and SMNVEV (reference sequence). The V gene lost 6 bases and the J gene lost 10 bases, with 13 bases spanning the gap. The CDR3 DNA reads as TGTGCCAGCAGCACAGGCCTCAAGGAGCAGTTCTTC. Its translation: CASSTGLKEQFF.

Turning to this clonotype: It may be a read error: a sequence one base away is much more abundant. The chain has TRBV6-5 and TRBJ2-7; 10 bases line up with TRBD1. V dropped 3 bases and J dropped 7; count of bases not matched to a gene: 12. The CDR3 extends over 16 amino acids. CDR1 and CDR2 from the germline V gene are MNHEY and SVGAGI. The CDR3 nucleotides read TGTGCCAGCAGTTATTCCAGACAGGGGGCCTACAATGAGCAGTACTTC. Translation: CASSYSRQGAYNEQYF.

This chain links TRBV20-1 with TRBJ2-5, with 8 bases identical to TRBD2. Germline values: CDR1 DFQATT, CDR2 SNEGSKA (reference sequence). Trimming took 8 bases from V and 1 from J; bases not matched to a gene: 15. The CDR3 runs to 16 residues. The CDR3, as DNA: TGCAGTCTAAGACTAGCGAGGGGCCCAACCCAAGAGACCCAGTACTTC. Amino acid sequence: CSLRLARGPTQETQYF.

This clonotype showed up just a few times. This chain links TRBV12-3 or TRBV12-4 with TRBJ2-7, with D unresolved. V gave up 2 bases and J gave up 6 bases, with 11 bases separating them. The length of the CDR3 is 13 residues. CDR3 region: CASSLRLYCEQYF. CDR3 bases: TGTGCCAGCAGTTTAAGACTCTACTGCGAGCAGTACTTC.

This rearrangement joins TRBV11-2 to TRBJ2-7; 8 bases match TRBD1. The germline V gene has CDR1 SGHAT and CDR2 FQNNGV. The ends lost 7 bases at V and 3 bases at J; junction bases unmatched: 11. This CDR3 region has 15 residues. Here the CDR3 reads CASTYDRGLFYEQYF. CDR3 DNA: TGTGCCAGCACCTATGACAGGGGCCTATTCTACGAGCAGTACTTC.

The chain employs TRBV20-1 and TRBJ2-7; D gene uncertain. The CDR3 is made up of 13 amino acids. V shed 0 bases and J shed 1 base, with 7 bases lying between them. Germline-derived CDR1 and CDR2 are DFQATT and SNEGSKA (reference sequence). For the CDR3, the DNA is TGCAGTGCTAGAGATCACAAATCCTACGAGCAGTACTTC. Its translation: CSARDHKSYEQYF.

The chain recombines TRBV20-1 with TRBJ2-3; D not certain. V shed 4 bases and J shed 5 bases, with 10 bases lying between them. Germline CDR1 and CDR2: DFQATT and SNEGSKA (reference sequence). This CDR3 contains 12 residues. Here the CDR3 reads CSAILVGDTQYF. The CDR3 DNA reads as TGCAGTGCTATTCTGGTTGGAGATACGCAGTATTTT.

This clonotype turned up a few times. This chain joins TRBV10-1 and TRBJ2-3, with 9 bases identical to TRBD2. The CDR3 is 16 residues long. The germline V gene encodes CDR1 WNHNN and CDR2 SYGVQD (reference sequence). J gave up 3 bases and V 3 bases, and 7 bases lay outside the gene matches. The CDR3 loop is CASSDDGTSSTDTQYF. DNA for the CDR3: TGCGCCAGCAGTGACGATGGGACTAGCTCAACAGATACGCAGTATTTT.

The rearrangement uses TRBV2 and TRBJ2-3; 12 bases are a match to TRBD2. The J segment lost 5 bases and the V segment lost 2 bases, leaving 8 bases of the junction unmatched. CDR1 is SNHLY and CDR2 is FYNNEI in the germline V gene. This CDR3 spans 17 amino acids. The DNA for the CDR3 is TGTGCCAGCAGTGAATGGACTAGCGGGATCATTGGAGATACGCAGTATTTT. This codes for CASSEWTSGIIGDTQYF.

In its sample, this clonotype was seen a few times. The chain combines TRBV9 with TRBJ2-1, with 8 nucleotides matching TRBD2. With 2 bases clipped from V and 8 bases from J, the junction kept 15 bases outside the gene matches. This CDR3 comprises 17 residues. Looked up from germline, CDR1 is SGDLS and CDR2 is YYNGEE. CDR3 DNA sequence: TGTGCCAGCAGCGTCGAATTAGGGACTAGAATGGACCATGAGCAGTTCTTC. This codes for CASSVELGTRMDHEQFF.

The chain recombines TRBV13 with TRBJ2-7; D may be TRBD1 (6 bases). Trimming removed 8 bases from V and 5 bases from J, with 16 bases in between. The CDR3 runs 13 residues. Germline assignment: CDR1 PRHDT and CDR2 FYEKMQ (reference sequence). CDR3 DNA sequence: TGTGCCAGCGGCCCAAACAGGGTAAACGAGCAGTACTTC. This sequence encodes CASGPNRVNEQYF.

This clonotype was counted between two and nine times. The chain combines TRBV7-9 with TRBJ2-7, with a possible D match to TRBD2 (5 bases). CDR1 and CDR2 from the germline V gene are SEHNR and FQNEAQ (reference sequence). The CDR3 contains 14 residues. The ends were cut back, 1 base at V and 2 bases at J, with 9 bases in the middle. The CDR3: CASSLERRTYEQYF. In nucleotides, the CDR3 is TGTGCCAGCAGCTTAGAACGGAGGACCTACGAGCAGTACTTC.

In this sample, this clonotype turned up a few times. The chain combines TRBV11-2 with TRBJ2-5; 7 bases agree with TRBD1. This CDR3 has 15 residues. Germline V lookup: CDR1 SGHAT, CDR2 FQNNGV. V shed 4 bases, J shed 5 bases, and the junction held 10 bases outside the gene matches. In nucleotides, the CDR3 is TGTGCCAGCAGCTCTAAGACAGGGAGCAGGGAGACCCAGTACTTC. This encodes CASSSKTGSRETQYF. Variable domain in full (rest from reference TRBV11-2 and TRBJ2-5): EAGVAQSPRYKIIEKRQSVAFWCNPISGHATLYWYQQILGQGPKLLIQFQNNGVVDDSQLPKDRFSAERLKGVDSTLKIQPAKLEDSAVYLCASSSKTGSRETQYFGPGTRLLVL.

This clonotype came up many times. The chain is built from TRBV28 and TRBJ2-7; 9 nucleotides align to TRBD2. Germline V gene lookup returns CDR1 MDHEN and CDR2 SYDVKM. The CDR3 is made up of 18 amino acids. V trimming: 4 bases; J trimming: 0 bases; junction bases outside the gene matches: 13. For the CDR3, the DNA is TGTGCCAGCAGTTCGCCGATCAGCGGGAGGCAAAGCTCCTACGAGCAGTACTTC. It codes for CASSSPISGRQSSYEQYF.

There are a few counts of this clonotype. Here the CDR3 DNA reads TGTGCCACCTCCCGGGGGAGTACCGGGGAGCTGTTTTTT. Residues: CATSRGSTGELFF. J is TRBJ2-2 and V is TRBV24-1, with a possible D match to TRBD2 (6 bases). This CDR3 spans 13 amino acids. The germline CDR1 and CDR2 sequences are KGHDR and SFDVKD. V lost 9 bases and J lost 5, with 12 bases in between.

This clonotype was counted ten times or more. The chain recombines TRBV20-1 with TRBJ1-2; D is uncertain. V was pared by 1 base and J by 7 bases, with 10 bases between. The germline V gene encodes CDR1 DFQATT and CDR2 SNEGSKA (reference sequence). The CDR3 covers 12 residues. This CDR3 reads CSARVGLVGYTF. CDR3 bases: TGCAGTGCTAGAGTAGGCCTGGTTGGCTACACCTTC.

The CDR3 region has the DNA TGTGCCAGCAGCGTACGGCGGGAGGATACGCAGTATTTT. Residues: CASSVRREDTQYF. The chain carries TRBV9 and TRBJ2-3; 7 bases line up with TRBD2. The CDR3 length is 13 residues. V gave up 1 base and J gave up 6 bases; unmatched junction bases: 2. CDR1 is SGDLS, CDR2 YYNGEE, per germline.

The chain has TRBV20-1 and TRBJ1-1; 10 bases line up with TRBD1. In germline, CDR1 is DFQATT, CDR2 SNEGSKA (reference sequence). Unmatched junction bases numbered 9, after V lost 6 bases and J lost 2 bases. This CDR3 comprises 15 residues. As DNA, the CDR3 is TGCAGTGCAAAGACAGGGGGCTTTTTTAACACTGAAGCTTTCTTT. This sequence encodes CSAKTGGFFNTEAFF.